Here is one T cell receptor beta chain with its context. The data are from a study of blood T cell repertoires in COVID-19. Study-level information: Spain, Italy and the United States supplied samples that represented acute and convalescent COVID-19.

Clones were read by immunoSEQ multiplex PCR, and TCRdb kept only the in-frame ones, dropping some. The sample shows 150,000 to 200,000 clones, approximately 80% of them seen only once. With 4 bases removed from V and 7 bases from J, the gap between germline ends came to 13 bases. The CDR3 consists of 13 residues. The germline CDR1 and CDR2 sequences are SGHTA and FQGNSA. Individuals in the exposed group had encountered a COVID-19 case within 2 weeks preceding study entry. The chain joins TRBV7-2 to TRBJ1-1; D is possibly TRBD1 (5 bases). The receptor's source is a man aged 70 or older who had been exposed to COVID-19. Sequencing was carried out using PBMCs or T cells enriched from blood (not recorded which). The CDR3 protein is CASSSVDRGEAFF. CDR3 nucleotide sequence: TGTGCCAGCAGCTCGGTAGATAGGGGTGAAGCTTTCTTT.